This T cell receptor (beta chain) was documented in a study of blood T cells in healthy people across ages. Study-level findings and limits: There were more naive CD4+ cells and higher diversity in long-lived donors than in aged donors.

This CDR3 spans 17 amino acids. Germline CDR1 MDHEN, CDR2 SYDVKM. V shed 3 bases, J shed 11 bases, and the junction held 18 bases outside the gene matches. As to this clonotype: Its target is unknown.

A second PCR of about 7 to 12 cycles used a sample-barcoded 5' primer and a J-beta primer mix. TCRdb called the 5' RACE reads again in MiXCR, with one record for every CDR3 protein. The profile shows roughly 830,000 distinct CDR3 sequences, around two thirds of them singletons. This chain connects TRBV28 to TRBJ2-5; 10 bases match TRBD2. Material for sequencing was blood. This TCR was sampled from a man between 25 and 39 years old in good health. DNA for the CDR3: TGTGCCAGCAGTTTCCCCAAAGCGGGGGGGGGCTACAATGAGCAGTACTTC. Translating it yields CASSFPKAGGGYNEQYF.